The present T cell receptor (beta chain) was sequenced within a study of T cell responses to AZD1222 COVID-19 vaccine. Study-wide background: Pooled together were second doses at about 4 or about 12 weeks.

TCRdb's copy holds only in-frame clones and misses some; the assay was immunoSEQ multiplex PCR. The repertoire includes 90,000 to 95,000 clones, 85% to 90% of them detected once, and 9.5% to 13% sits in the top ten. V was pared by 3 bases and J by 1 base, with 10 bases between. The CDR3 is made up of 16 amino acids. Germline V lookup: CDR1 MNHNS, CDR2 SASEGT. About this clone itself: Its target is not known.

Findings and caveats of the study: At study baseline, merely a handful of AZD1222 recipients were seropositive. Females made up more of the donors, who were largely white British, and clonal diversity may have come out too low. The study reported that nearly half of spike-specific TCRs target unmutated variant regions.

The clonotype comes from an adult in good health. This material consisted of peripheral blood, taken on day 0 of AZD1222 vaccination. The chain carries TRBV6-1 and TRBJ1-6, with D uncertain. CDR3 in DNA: TGTGCCAGCAGTGACGATCCCGGTTCCTATAATTCACCCCTCCACTTT. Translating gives CASSDDPGSYNSPLHF.